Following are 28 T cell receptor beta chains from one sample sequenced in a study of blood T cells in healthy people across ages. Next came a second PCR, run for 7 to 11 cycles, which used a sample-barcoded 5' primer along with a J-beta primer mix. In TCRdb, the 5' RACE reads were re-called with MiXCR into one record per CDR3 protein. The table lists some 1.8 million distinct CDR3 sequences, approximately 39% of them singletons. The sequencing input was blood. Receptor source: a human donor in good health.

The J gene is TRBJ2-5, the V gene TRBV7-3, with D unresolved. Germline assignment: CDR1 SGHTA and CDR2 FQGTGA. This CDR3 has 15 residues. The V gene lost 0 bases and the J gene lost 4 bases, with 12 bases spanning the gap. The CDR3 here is CASSLTAVTRETQYF. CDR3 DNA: TGTGCCAGCAGCTTAACGGCAGTCACACGAGAGACCCAGTACTTC.

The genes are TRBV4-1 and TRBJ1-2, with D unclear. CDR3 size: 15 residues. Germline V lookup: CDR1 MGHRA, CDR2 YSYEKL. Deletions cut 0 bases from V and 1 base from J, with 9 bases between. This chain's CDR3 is CASSQDEGVNYGYTF. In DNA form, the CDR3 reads TGCGCCAGCAGCCAAGATGAAGGAGTTAACTATGGCTACACCTTC.

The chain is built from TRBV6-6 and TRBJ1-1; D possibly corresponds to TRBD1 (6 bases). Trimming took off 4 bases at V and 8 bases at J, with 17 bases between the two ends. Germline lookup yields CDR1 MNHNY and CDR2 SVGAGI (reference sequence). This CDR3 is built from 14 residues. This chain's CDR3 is CASSSHRDPVEAFF. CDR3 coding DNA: TGTGCCAGCAGTTCACACAGGGACCCCGTCGAAGCTTTCTTT.

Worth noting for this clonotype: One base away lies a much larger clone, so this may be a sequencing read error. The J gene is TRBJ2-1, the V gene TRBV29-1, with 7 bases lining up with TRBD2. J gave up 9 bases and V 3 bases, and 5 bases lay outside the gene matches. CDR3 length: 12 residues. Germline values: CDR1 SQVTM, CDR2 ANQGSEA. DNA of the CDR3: TGCAGCGTTGAGGGAGGGTGTGTTGAGCAGTTCTTC. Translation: CSVEGGCVEQFF.

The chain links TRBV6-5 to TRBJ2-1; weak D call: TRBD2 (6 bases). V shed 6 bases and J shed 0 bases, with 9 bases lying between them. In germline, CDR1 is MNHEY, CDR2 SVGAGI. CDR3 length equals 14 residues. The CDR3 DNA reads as TGTGCCAGCAGGCGGGATTTCTCCTACAATGAGCAGTTCTTC. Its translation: CASRRDFSYNEQFF.

CDR3 residues: CASSQDPDSYGYTF. CDR3 nucleotides: TGCGCCAGCAGCCAAGATCCCGACAGCTATGGCTACACCTTC. This chain connects TRBV4-1 to TRBJ1-2, with D perhaps TRBD1 (5 bases). The CDR3 length is 14 residues. The V gene's germline CDR1 is MGHRA and CDR2 YSYEKL. V lost 0 bases and J 4 bases, leaving 9 bases between the germline ends.

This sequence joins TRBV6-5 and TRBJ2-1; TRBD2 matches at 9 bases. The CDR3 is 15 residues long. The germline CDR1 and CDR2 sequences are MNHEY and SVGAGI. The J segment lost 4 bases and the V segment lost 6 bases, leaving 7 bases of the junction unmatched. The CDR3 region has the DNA TGTGCCAGCAGGGAGCGGGGGGCAGGATACAATGAGCAGTTCTTC. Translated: CASRERGAGYNEQFF.

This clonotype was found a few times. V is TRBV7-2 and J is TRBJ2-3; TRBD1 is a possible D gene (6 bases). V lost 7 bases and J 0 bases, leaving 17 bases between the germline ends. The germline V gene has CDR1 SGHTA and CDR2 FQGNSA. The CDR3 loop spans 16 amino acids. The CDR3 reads CASTSGASTSTDTQYF. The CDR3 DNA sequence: TGTGCCAGCACCTCAGGGGCTAGCACCAGCACAGATACGCAGTATTTT.

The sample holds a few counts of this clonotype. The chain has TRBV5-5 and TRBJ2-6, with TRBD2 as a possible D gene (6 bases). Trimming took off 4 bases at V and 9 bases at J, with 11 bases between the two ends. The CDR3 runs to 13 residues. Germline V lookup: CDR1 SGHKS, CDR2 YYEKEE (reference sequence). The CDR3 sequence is CASSARDDNVLTF. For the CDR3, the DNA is TGTGCCAGCAGCGCGCGGGACGACAACGTCCTGACTTTC. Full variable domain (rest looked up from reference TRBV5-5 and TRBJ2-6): DAGVTQSPTHLIKTRGQQVTLRCSPISGHKSVSWYQQVLGQGPQFIFQYYEKEERGRGNFPDRFSARQFPNYSSELNVNALLLGDSALYLCASSARDDNVLTFGAGSRLTVL.

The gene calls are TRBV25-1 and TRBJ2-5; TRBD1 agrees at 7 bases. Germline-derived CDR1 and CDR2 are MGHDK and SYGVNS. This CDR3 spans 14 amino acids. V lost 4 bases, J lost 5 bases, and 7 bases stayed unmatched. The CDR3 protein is CASSAQTGVETQYF. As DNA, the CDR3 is TGTGCCAGCAGTGCTCAAACAGGGGTCGAGACCCAGTACTTC.

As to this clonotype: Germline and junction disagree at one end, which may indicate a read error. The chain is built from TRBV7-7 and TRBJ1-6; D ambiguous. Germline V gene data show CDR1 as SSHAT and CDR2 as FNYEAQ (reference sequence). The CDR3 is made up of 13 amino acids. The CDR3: CASSRDDNSPLHF. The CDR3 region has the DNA TGTGCTAGCAGCCGGGATGATAATTCACCCCTCCACTTT.

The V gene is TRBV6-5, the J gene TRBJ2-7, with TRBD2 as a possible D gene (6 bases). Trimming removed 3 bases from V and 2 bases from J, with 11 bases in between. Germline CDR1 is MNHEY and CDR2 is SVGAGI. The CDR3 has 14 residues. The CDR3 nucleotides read TGTGCCAGCAGTTATGGGGGGAGCACCTACGAGCAGTACTTC. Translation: CASSYGGSTYEQYF.

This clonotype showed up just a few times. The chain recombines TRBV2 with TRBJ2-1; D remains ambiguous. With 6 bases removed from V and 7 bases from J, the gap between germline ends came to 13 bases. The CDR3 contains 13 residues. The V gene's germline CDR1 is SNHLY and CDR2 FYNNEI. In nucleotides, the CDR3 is TGTGCCAGCAGCTTAGAGGCCGGAAATGAGCAGTTCTTC. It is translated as CASSLEAGNEQFF.

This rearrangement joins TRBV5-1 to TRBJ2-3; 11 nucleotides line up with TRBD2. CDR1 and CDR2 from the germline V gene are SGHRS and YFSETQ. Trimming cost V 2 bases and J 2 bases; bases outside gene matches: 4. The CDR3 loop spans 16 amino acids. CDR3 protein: CASSFLAGGITDTQYF. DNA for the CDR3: TGCGCCAGCAGCTTCCTAGCGGGGGGAATCACAGATACGCAGTATTTT.

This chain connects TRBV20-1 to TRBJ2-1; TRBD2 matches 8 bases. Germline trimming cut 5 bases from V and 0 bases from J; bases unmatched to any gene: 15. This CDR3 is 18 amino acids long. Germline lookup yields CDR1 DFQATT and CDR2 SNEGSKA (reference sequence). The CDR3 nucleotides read TGCAGTGCTGCCGCAACGACCGGACTAGCCGGCTCCTACAATGAGCAGTTCTTC. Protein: CSAAATTGLAGSYNEQFF.

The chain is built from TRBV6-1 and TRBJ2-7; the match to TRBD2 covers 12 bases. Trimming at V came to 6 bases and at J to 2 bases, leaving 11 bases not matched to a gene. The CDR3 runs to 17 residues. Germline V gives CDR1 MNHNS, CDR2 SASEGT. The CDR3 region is CASRPFSSGGDTYEQYF. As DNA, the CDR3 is TGTGCCAGCAGGCCTTTCTCTAGCGGGGGGGATACCTACGAGCAGTACTTC.

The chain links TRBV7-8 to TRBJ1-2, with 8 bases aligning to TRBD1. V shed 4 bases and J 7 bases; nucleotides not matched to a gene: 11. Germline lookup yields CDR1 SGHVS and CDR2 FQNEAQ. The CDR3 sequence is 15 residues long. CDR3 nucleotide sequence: TGTGCCAGCAGCTCAACCGGGACAGGACTAGGTGGCTACACCTTC. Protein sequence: CASSSTGTGLGGYTF.

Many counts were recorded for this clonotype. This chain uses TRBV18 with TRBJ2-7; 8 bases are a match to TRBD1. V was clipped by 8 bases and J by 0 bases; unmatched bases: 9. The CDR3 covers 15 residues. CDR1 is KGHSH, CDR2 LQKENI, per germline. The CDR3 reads CASSPGQVSSYEQYF. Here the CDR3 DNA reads TGTGCCAGCAGCCCGGGACAGGTGAGCTCCTACGAGCAGTACTTC. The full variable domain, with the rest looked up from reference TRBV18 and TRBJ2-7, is NAGVMQNPRHLVRRRGQEARLRCSPMKGHSHVYWYRQLPEEGLKFMVYLQKENIIDESGMPKERFSAEFPKEGPSILRIQQVVRGDSAAYFCASSPGQVSSYEQYFGPGTRLTVT.

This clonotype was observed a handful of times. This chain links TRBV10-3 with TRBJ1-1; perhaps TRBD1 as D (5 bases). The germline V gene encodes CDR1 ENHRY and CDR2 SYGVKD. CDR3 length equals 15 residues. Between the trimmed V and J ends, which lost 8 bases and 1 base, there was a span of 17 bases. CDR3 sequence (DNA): TGTGCCATCGGCCCGAGCAGGGATCGGAACACTGAAGCTTTCTTT. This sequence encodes CAIGPSRDRNTEAFF.

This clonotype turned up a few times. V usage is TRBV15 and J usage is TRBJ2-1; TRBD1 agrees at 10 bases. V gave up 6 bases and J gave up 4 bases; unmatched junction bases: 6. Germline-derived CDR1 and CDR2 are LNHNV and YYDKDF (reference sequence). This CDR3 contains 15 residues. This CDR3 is CATRSGTGVYNEQFF. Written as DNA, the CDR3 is TGTGCCACCAGATCCGGGACAGGGGTTTACAATGAGCAGTTCTTC.

Here the CDR3 reads CASSSAYSGYRNEQFF. CDR3 bases: TGTGCCAGCAGCTCTGCTTACAGCGGGTACCGCAATGAGCAGTTCTTC. This rearrangement joins TRBV7-6 to TRBJ2-1; D perhaps matches TRBD2 (6 bases). Germline CDR1 SGHVS, CDR2 FNYEAQ. V lost 4 bases to trimming and J lost 6 bases, with 19 bases between them. There are 16 residues in the CDR3.

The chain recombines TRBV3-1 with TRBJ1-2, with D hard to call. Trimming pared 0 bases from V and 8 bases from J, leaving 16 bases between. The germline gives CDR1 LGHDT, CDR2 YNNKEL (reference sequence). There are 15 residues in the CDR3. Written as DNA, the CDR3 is TGTGCCAGCAGCCAAGATCTCAGTCGGACGGAAGGCTACACCTTC. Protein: CASSQDLSRTEGYTF.

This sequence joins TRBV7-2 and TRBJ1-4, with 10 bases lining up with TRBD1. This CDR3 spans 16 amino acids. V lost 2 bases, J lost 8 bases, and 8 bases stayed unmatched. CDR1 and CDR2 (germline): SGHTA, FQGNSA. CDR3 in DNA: TGTGCCAGCAGCTTACGTAGACAGGGGGCGGGAGAAAAACTGTTTTTT. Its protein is CASSLRRQGAGEKLFF.

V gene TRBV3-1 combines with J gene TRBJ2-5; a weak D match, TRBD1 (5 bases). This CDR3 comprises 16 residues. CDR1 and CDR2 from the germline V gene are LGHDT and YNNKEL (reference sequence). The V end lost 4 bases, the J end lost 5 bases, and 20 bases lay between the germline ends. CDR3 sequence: CASSRLDSPAQETQYF. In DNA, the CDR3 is TGTGCCAGCAGCCGTCTTGACAGTCCGGCCCAGGAGACCCAGTACTTC.

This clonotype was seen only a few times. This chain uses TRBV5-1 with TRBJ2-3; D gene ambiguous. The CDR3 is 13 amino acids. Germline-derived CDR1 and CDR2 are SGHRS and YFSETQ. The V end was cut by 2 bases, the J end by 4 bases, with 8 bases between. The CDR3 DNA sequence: TGCGCCAGCAGCTTATTTTGGGCAGATACGCAGTATTTT. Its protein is CASSLFWADTQYF.

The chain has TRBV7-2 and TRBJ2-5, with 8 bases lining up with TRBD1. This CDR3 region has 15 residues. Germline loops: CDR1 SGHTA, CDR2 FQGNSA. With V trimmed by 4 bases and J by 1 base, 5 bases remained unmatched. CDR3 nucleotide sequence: TGTGCCAGCAGCTCCCGGGACAGGAGCCAAGAGACCCAGTACTTC. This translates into CASSSRDRSQETQYF.

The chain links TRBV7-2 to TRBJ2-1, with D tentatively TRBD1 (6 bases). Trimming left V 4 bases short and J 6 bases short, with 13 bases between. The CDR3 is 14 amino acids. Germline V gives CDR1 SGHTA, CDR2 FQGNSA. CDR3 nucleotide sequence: TGTGCCAGCAGCTGGTCTACAGGGCCCAATGAGCAGTTCTTC. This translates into CASSWSTGPNEQFF.

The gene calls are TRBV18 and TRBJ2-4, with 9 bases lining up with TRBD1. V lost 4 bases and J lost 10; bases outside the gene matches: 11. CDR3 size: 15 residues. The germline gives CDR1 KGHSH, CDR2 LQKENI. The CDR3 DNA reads TGTGCCAGCTCACTATACCGGGACAGGGTATCTATTCAGTACTTC. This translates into CASSLYRDRVSIQYF. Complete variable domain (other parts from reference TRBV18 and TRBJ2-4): NAGVMQNPRHLVRRRGQEARLRCSPMKGHSHVYWYRQLPEEGLKFMVYLQKENIIDESGMPKERFSAEFPKEGPSILRIQQVVRGDSAAYFCASSLYRDRVSIQYFGAGTRLSVL.